At least ten counts were recorded for the clone carrying this TCR beta chain. The target antigen is unknown. Each patient came to thyroid surgery without any prior treatment (of any kind). TCRdb recomputed clones from the PCR reads via MiXCR. The sample shows approximately 31,000 clones, roughly 30% of them seen only once. This CDR3 contains 13 residues. The V and J ends lost 4 bases and 3 bases, in that order; junction bases with no gene match: 2. The germline V gene has CDR1 LNHDA and CDR2 SQIVND (reference sequence). The sample originates from a study of metastatic and nonmetastatic thyroid tumors. About the study: Blood and tumor or nodule tissue repertoires from malignant and benign thyroid patients were compared.

Findings and caveats of the study: According to reports, the diversity of TCR beta was significantly higher in malignant thyroid tumors than in benign nodules, and this held in both blood and tumor samples.

The sequence was collected from a female donor with papillary thyroid cancer or a benign thyroid nodule (not recorded which). Some clones in this sample may be carry-over from other donors' samples. The sequenced sample was blood. This rearrangement joins TRBV19 to TRBJ2-5; 7 bases are shared with TRBD1. The CDR3 DNA is TGTGCCAGTAGTAGGGGACAGAAAGAGACCCAGTACTTC. Protein sequence: CASSRGQKETQYF.